This TCR beta chain was captured by sequencing in a study of blood T cell repertoires in COVID-19. In the study overall: Acute-phase and convalescent COVID-19 samples originated in the United States, Italy and Spain. From T cells, B-cell-depleted T cells, or PBMCs came the material, which was cDNA or gDNA.

Methods used by the authors: Quantification of nucleated cells was approximated via reference gene primer amplification. TCRdb's copy holds only in-frame clones and misses some; the assay was immunoSEQ multiplex PCR. D and trimming come from the DNA, and the V and J calls and clone size come from that table. This sample has 450,000 or so clones, with about nine tenths found just once. Clinical histories supplied by participants themselves formed the basis of cohort assignment. The ends were cut back, 2 bases at V and 8 bases at J, with 13 bases in the middle. The CDR3 runs to 13 residues. Germline values: CDR1 SGHRS, CDR2 YFSETQ.

This TCR came from a young man who had recovered from COVID-19. Sequenced sample: PBMCs or T cells enriched from blood (not recorded which). The chain couples TRBV5-1 to TRBJ1-1, with D possibly matching TRBD1 (5 bases). The chain's CDR3 is CASSLAGTVEAFF. CDR3 in DNA: TGCGCCAGCAGCTTAGCGGGGACCGTAGAAGCTTTCTTT.